Below, 21 T cell receptor beta chains from the same sample are listed, as sequenced in a study of T cell clonality in common variable immunodeficiency. This table comes from immunoSEQ multiplex PCR, and its TCRdb copy is limited to in-frame clones, with some not included. This record lists about 42,000 clones, none seen once only, and the top ten clones contain under 1.5%. The sequenced material came from peripheral blood mononuclear cells. Source of these receptors: a person aged 18 to 70 in good health.

The sample holds many counts of this clone. This chain's CDR3 is CASSLYASYEQYF. CDR3 DNA (partial): TGTGCCAGCAGCCTCTACGCCTCCTACGAG. The chain is built from TRBV7-2 and TRBJ2-7; D unresolved. The CDR3 end is not reached by the read, which stops 3 residues before it; the germline J gene fills it in. With 5 bases removed from V and 0 bases from J, the gap between germline ends came to 8 bases. Per the germline V gene, CDR1 is SGHTA and CDR2 is FQGNSA. The CDR3 is made up of 13 amino acids.

This clone appeared many times. The read ends 3 residues early relative to the CDR3; the germline J gene fills the gap. The chain has TRBV19 and TRBJ2-1, with 13 bases that match TRBD2. CDR3 length equals 18 residues. Germline CDR1 reads LNHDA; CDR2 reads SQIVND (reference sequence). Trimming at V came to 1 base and at J to 8 bases, leaving 11 bases not matched to a gene. CDR3 bases read: TGTGCCAGTAGTATAGCCAGGACTAGCGGGAGCCCCCGGGATGAG. It translates to CASSIARTSGSPRDE. The full CDR3 sequence reads CASSIARTSGSPRDEQFF.

In this sample, this clone turned up many times. The read falls 3 residues short of the CDR3 end, and the missing part is taken from the germline J gene. V and J are TRBV20-1 and TRBJ1-5; maybe TRBD1 (6 bases). Germline V gives CDR1 DFQATT, CDR2 SNEGSKA (reference sequence). Trimming left V 0 bases short and J 0 bases short, with 27 bases between. The CDR3 extends over 21 amino acids. This chain's CDR3 is CSARDWGGADLHSYSNQPQHF. The part of the CDR3 DNA that was read is TGCAGTGCTAGAGATTGGGGGGGGGCCGACCTTCATTCTTATAGCAATCAGCCC.

This clone was seen ten or more times. The read is 3 residues too short to cover the CDR3 end, so that end is filled in from the germline J gene. The chain recombines TRBV7-6 with TRBJ2-3; D is undetermined. From germline, CDR1 is SGHVS and CDR2 FNYEAQ. V was clipped by 8 bases and J by 6 bases, with 15 bases between them. The CDR3 is made up of 13 amino acids. Incomplete CDR3 DNA: TGTGCCAGCGCGGATTCGATATCGGATACG. Translated: CASADSISDT. The full CDR3 protein reads CASADSISDTQYF.

The sample holds many counts of this clone. The read stops 3 residues short of the end of the CDR3; the missing end is completed from the germline J gene. The gene calls are TRBV10-3 and TRBJ1-1; 7 nucleotides align to TRBD1. Trimming took 7 bases from V and 3 from J; bases not matched to a gene: 14. Germline CDR1 reads ENHRY; CDR2 reads SYGVKD. The CDR3 has 16 amino acids. Partial CDR3 DNA: TGTGCCATCAAAGAGGTACAGGGGCTTAAGGACACTGAA. It yields the protein CAIKEVQGLKDTE. The whole CDR3 sequence reads CAIKEVQGLKDTEAFF.

This clone was seen many times. The observed sequence ends 3 residues before the CDR3 terminus, with the missing tail filled in from the germline J gene. This chain uses TRBV4-1 with TRBJ2-7; D may be TRBD2 (5 bases). CDR3 length: 13 amino acids. Germline values: CDR1 MGHRA, CDR2 YSYEKL. Trimming shortened V by 1 base and J by 4 bases, and 8 bases separated the two germline ends. The covered CDR3 bases are TGCGCCAGCAGCCAAGGATCGGGGTACGAG. Its protein product is CASSQGSGYE. The entire CDR3 protein is CASSQGSGYEQYF.

This clone appeared many times. A junction boundary mismatches the germline segment, possibly from a read error. The read comes to an end 3 residues before the CDR3 does, leaving the germline J gene to fill in the end. The V gene is TRBV7-2, the J gene TRBJ2-3; TRBD2 is a possible D gene (5 bases). The CDR3 length is 14 residues. CDR1 is SGHTA, CDR2 FQGNSA, per germline. The sequenced part of the CDR3 DNA is TGTGCCAGCAGCTTAGAGGCTAGCAGAGATACG. Its protein product is CASSLEASRDT. The CDR3 in full is CASSLEASRDTQYF. Complete variable domain (other parts from reference TRBV7-2 and TRBJ2-3): GAGVSQSPSNKVTEKGKDVELRCDPISGHTALYWYRQSLGQGLEFLIYFQGNSAPDKSGLPSDRFSAERTGGSVSTLTIQRTQQEDSAVYLCASSLEASRDTQYFGPGTRLTVL.

In the case of this clone: The read comes to an end 3 residues before the CDR3 does, leaving the germline J gene to fill in the end. This chain links TRBV7-9 with TRBJ2-3; 8 nucleotides agree with TRBD1. CDR1 is SEHNR and CDR2 is FQNEAQ in the germline V gene (reference sequence). The CDR3 is made up of 15 amino acids. J lost 4 bases, V lost 3 bases, and 6 bases had no gene match. Partial CDR3 DNA: TGTGCCAGCAGCTTGGCGTCAGGGGGCCCAGATACG. It codes for CASSLASGGPDT. The complete CDR3 sequence is CASSLASGGPDTQYF.

This clone was recorded at least ten times. The read halts 3 residues ahead of the CDR3 end, with the missing end drawn from the germline J gene. The chain carries TRBV6-1 and TRBJ1-5; maybe TRBD1 (5 bases). Trimming cost V 3 bases and J 6 bases, with 15 bases left between them. CDR1 is MNHNS, CDR2 SASEGT, per germline. This CDR3 is 15 amino acids long. CDR3 sequence: CASSEAGWNTQPQHF. The DNA read from the CDR3 is TGTGCCAGCAGTGAGGCAGGGTGGAATACTCAGCCC.

This clone was observed at least ten times. The observed sequence ends 3 residues before the CDR3 terminus, with the missing tail filled in from the germline J gene. The rearrangement joins TRBV18 to TRBJ2-7; D remains ambiguous. CDR3 length: 12 amino acids. The V gene's germline CDR1 is KGHSH and CDR2 LQKENI. V lost 2 bases to trimming and J lost 3 bases, with 5 bases between them. The CDR3 loop reads CASSPFNYEQYF. CDR3 bases read: TGTGCCAGCTCACCATTCAACTACGAG.

This clone was observed a handful of times. The CDR3 end falls 3 residues outside the read, so it is completed with the germline J gene. The chain couples TRBV19 to TRBJ2-7; 8 bases agree with TRBD1. This CDR3 is built from 15 residues. Germline V lookup: CDR1 LNHDA, CDR2 SQIVND (reference sequence). The CDR3 spells CVSSIVRTGPYEQYF. Partial CDR3 DNA: TGTGTTAGTAGTATAGTTCGGACAGGGCCCTACGAG.

The table lists this clone with many counts. Read sequence stops 3 residues before the CDR3 end, and the germline J gene provides the missing end. The rearrangement links TRBV5-8 to TRBJ2-6; maybe TRBD2 (6 bases). The CDR3 totals 14 residues. V was trimmed by 4 bases and J by 8 bases, leaving 13 bases between them. CDR1 and CDR2 (germline): SGHTS, YDEGEE. The CDR3 reads CASSRDSRSNVLTF. The sequenced part of the CDR3 DNA is TGTGCCAGCAGCAGGGACTCTCGGTCCAACGTC.

This clone was recorded many times. The CDR3: CASSRVEGAVELFF. The CDR3 bases that were read are TGTGCCAGCAGTAGGGTGGAGGGGGCGGTAGAG. The chain combines TRBV2 with TRBJ2-2, with D maybe TRBD1 (7 bases). The CDR3 extends 3 residues past the end of the read, so its final part is completed from the germline J gene. The CDR3 is 14 amino acids. In germline, CDR1 is SNHLY, CDR2 FYNNEI.

There are many counts of this clone. The DNA ends 3 residues before the CDR3 does, and the rest of the CDR3 is filled in from the germline J gene. The chain carries TRBV30 and TRBJ2-5; 14 bases fit TRBD2. V trimming: 0 bases; J trimming: 0 bases; junction bases outside the gene matches: 9. CDR3 length: 19 residues. The germline V gene encodes CDR1 GTSNPN and CDR2 SVGIG (reference sequence). The DNA read from the CDR3 is TGTGCCTGGAGTGTCCCCTATGGGACTAGCGGGAGAGACCAAGAGACC. Translated, it gives CAWSVPYGTSGRDQET. The complete CDR3 sequence is CAWSVPYGTSGRDQETQYF.

This clone came up many times. Read coverage stops 3 residues before the CDR3 terminus; the germline J gene supplies the remainder. This sequence joins TRBV19 and TRBJ1-6; D ambiguous. Per the germline V gene, CDR1 is LNHDA and CDR2 is SQIVND (reference sequence). The V end was cut by 5 bases, the J end by 1 base, with 9 bases between. CDR3 length: 15 amino acids. Here the CDR3 reads CASSSKVSYNSPLHF. The CDR3 bases that were read are TGTGCCAGTAGTTCCAAGGTGTCCTATAATTCACCC. Complete variable domain (other parts from reference TRBV19 and TRBJ1-6): DGGITQSPKYLFRKEGQNVTLSCEQNLNHDAMYWYRQDPGQGLRLIYYSQIVNDFQKGDIAEGYSVSREKKESFPLTVTSAQKNPTAFYLCASSSKVSYNSPLHFGNGTRLTVT.

Ten or more counts support this clone. The read terminates 3 residues ahead of where the CDR3 ends, so the germline J gene completes it. The rearrangement links TRBV20-1 to TRBJ2-3; D tentatively fits TRBD1 or TRBD2 (5 bases each). The CDR3 totals 14 residues. Germline V lookup: CDR1 DFQATT, CDR2 SNEGSKA (reference sequence). V shed 2 bases and J shed 5 bases, with 14 bases lying between them. The DNA read from the CDR3 is TGCAGTGCTAGAAATAGGGGAGAGGGAGATACG. Protein product: CSARNRGEGDT. The full-length CDR3 reads as CSARNRGEGDTQYF.

This clone was found many times. The CDR3 protein is CASSFAGTSSYEQYF. The CDR3 DNA, read in part, is TGTGCCAGCAGCTTCGCGGGGACTAGCTCCTACGAG. The chain carries TRBV7-2 and TRBJ2-7, with 8 bases aligning to TRBD2. Sequencing ends 3 residues short of the CDR3 end; the germline J gene provides the rest. Looked up from germline, CDR1 is SGHTA and CDR2 is FQGNSA. Unmatched junction bases numbered 4, after V lost 3 bases and J lost 0 bases. This CDR3 is built from 15 residues. Filled out from reference TRBV7-2 and TRBJ2-7, the complete variable domain reads GAGVSQSPSNKVTEKGKDVELRCDPISGHTALYWYRQSLGQGLEFLIYFQGNSAPDKSGLPSDRFSAERTGGSVSTLTIQRTQQEDSAVYLCASSFAGTSSYEQYFGPGTRLTVT.

This clone was counted ten times or more. The DNA ends 3 residues before the CDR3 does, and the rest of the CDR3 is filled in from the germline J gene. The rearrangement links TRBV20-1 to TRBJ2-7; TRBD2 aligns across 13 bases. The V gene end was trimmed by 3 bases and the J gene end by 0 bases; junction bases not matched to a gene: 11. The CDR3 consists of 18 residues. The V gene's germline CDR1 is DFQATT and CDR2 SNEGSKA (reference sequence). Incomplete CDR3 DNA: TGCAGTGCTAGCAGGGGTCGACTAGCGGGAGGCCGCTCCTACGAG. Protein product: CSASRGRLAGGRSYE. The entire CDR3 reads CSASRGRLAGGRSYEQYF.

This clone has at least ten counts. The read falls 3 residues short of the CDR3 end, and the missing part is taken from the germline J gene. This chain joins TRBV2 and TRBJ2-2; 7 bases align to TRBD1. This CDR3 is 15 amino acids long. Germline V gene lookup returns CDR1 SNHLY and CDR2 FYNNEI. Trimming removed 6 bases from V and 0 bases from J; junction bases left unmatched: 4. CDR3 loop: CASRRGTANTGELFF. CDR3 DNA (partial): TGTGCCAGCAGGAGGGGGACAGCGAACACCGGGGAG.

In its sample, this clone was seen many times. Read sequence stops 3 residues before the CDR3 end, and the germline J gene provides the missing end. V gene TRBV5-4 combines with J gene TRBJ1-1, with TRBD1 identical over 8 bases. The CDR3 is made up of 16 amino acids. Unmatched junction bases numbered 11, after V lost 7 bases and J lost 0 bases. Germline CDR1 and CDR2: SGHNT and YYREEE (reference sequence). Partial CDR3 DNA: TGTGCCAGCGGTAGCCAGGGGGCTCTCATGAACACTGAA. Translating gives CASGSQGALMNTE. The full CDR3 protein reads CASGSQGALMNTEAFF. Combining the CDR3 with reference TRBV5-4 and TRBJ1-1 gives the whole variable domain ETGVTQSPTHLIKTRGQQVTLRCSSQSGHNTVSWYQQALGQGPQFIFQYYREEENGRGNFPPRFSGLQFPNYSSELNVNALELDDSALYLCASGSQGALMNTEAFFGQGTRLTVV.

This clone was counted many times. The read gets to within 3 residues of the CDR3 end, and the germline J gene fills in the rest. This sequence joins TRBV20-1 and TRBJ1-2, with a tentative D call TRBD1 (6 bases). Trimming pared 5 bases from V and 3 bases from J, leaving 13 bases between. Germline V CDR1 and CDR2: DFQATT, SNEGSKA (reference sequence). The CDR3 covers 13 residues. The CDR3 here is CSAYPTGDYGYTF. CDR3 bases read: TGCAGTGCTTACCCGACAGGAGACTATGGC.